This entry features one T cell receptor beta chain sequence. The antigen this receptor binds is unknown. Per-base quality was not reported, and no clone a single base away is much larger than it. The sample comes from a study of blood T cell repertoires in COVID-19 (TCRdb year 2020). At the level of the whole study: Collaborator samples came from the United States, Italy and Spain and covered acute and convalescent phases of COVID-19. The samples were drawn from two sources: the first 160 participants of the ongoing ImmuneRACE study, and 1,000 to 1,500 subjects contributed by 6 global collaborators. The prospective study material was composed of cDNA or gDNA derived from T cells, B-cell-depleted T cells, or PBMCs. Where available, HLA class I and class II types were obtained from metadata supplied by the sample provider rather than from assay-based typing. The repertoires were made available in a free public database intended to serve as a resource for research on the immune response to SARS-CoV-2. Deeply sampled blood TCRbeta repertoires from subjects exposed to, actively infected with, or recovered from COVID-19 were included in the dataset. A de-identified subject ID, COVID-19 status, age in years and sex were almost always included in the sample metadata. Paper-wide results and their limitations: The quantity of clinical and demographic metadata differed by source and by participant and was supplied without curation.

V is shortened by 1 base, J by 9 bases, and the region joining them spans 10 bases. Looking up the germline V gene (reference sequence) yields CDR1 SGHNT and CDR2 YYREEE. CDR3 length: 13 amino acids, cysteine to phenylalanine. CDR3 DNA is the only sequence kept; it has 39 bases, read in frame from the first base. Collaborating institutions collected whole blood in K2EDTA tubes following their own protocols. Collaborator samples were shipped for TCRbeta analysis as frozen whole blood, isolated PBMCs, or DNA extracted from either sample type. The immunoSEQ Assay, a bias-controlled multiplex PCR, was used to amplify TCRbeta CDR3 regions from genomic DNA. The study's processing was this. The number of nucleated cells in each sample was estimated by amplification of reference gene primers within the assay. To quantify the absolute abundance of each unique TCRbeta CDR3 rearrangement, sequence reads were collapsed and filtered. For each sample, productive Simpson clonality was calculated as the square root of Simpson's diversity index across productive rearrangements. TCRdb took this table from immuneACCESS and kept in-frame rearrangements with V and J called. Such tables lack part of the clones; where checked against another copy, unresolved V genes explain under half of the gap, and the rest is unexplained. For V, J and clone size, that table is used; D and trimming come from the DNA. In all, the sample holds about 150,000 clones, and 79% of those were seen once. The top ten clones comprise roughly 8.7% of the sample.

Sequenced input: peripheral blood. The TCR was taken from a man aged 50-59 years with active or convalescent COVID-19. The rearrangement combines TRBV5-4 with TRBJ2-2, with TRBD2 perhaps the D gene, on 6 matching bases. The CDR3 reads CASSLRLDRELFF. The base sequence is TGTGCCAGCAGCTTGCGACTAGACAGGGAGCTGTTTTTT.